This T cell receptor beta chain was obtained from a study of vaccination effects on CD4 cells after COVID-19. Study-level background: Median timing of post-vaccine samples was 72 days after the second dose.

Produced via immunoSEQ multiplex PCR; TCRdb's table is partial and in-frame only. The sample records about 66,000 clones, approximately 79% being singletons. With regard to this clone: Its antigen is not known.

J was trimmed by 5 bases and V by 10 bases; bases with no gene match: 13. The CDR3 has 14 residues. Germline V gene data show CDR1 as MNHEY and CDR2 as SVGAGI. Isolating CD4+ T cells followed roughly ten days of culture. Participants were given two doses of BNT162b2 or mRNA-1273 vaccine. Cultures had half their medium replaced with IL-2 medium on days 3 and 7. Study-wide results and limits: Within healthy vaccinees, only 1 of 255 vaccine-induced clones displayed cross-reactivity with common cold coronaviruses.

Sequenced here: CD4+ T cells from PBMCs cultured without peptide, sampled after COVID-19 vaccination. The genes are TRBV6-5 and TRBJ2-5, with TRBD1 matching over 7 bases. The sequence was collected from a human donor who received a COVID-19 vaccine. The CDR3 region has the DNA TGTGCCACGACGACAGGGACGAACGGGGAGACCCAGTACTTC. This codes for CATTTGTNGETQYF.